This T cell receptor (beta chain) was profiled in a study of patients and donors after allogeneic stem cell transplantation. This CDR3 is 16 amino acids long. V lost 0 bases to trimming and J lost 0 bases, with 10 bases between them. Germline V gives CDR1 SGHNT, CDR2 YYREEE (reference sequence). This clonotype was seen a few times. TCRdb reprocessed the RT-PCR reads with MiXCR, giving one entry per CDR3 protein. Among around 27,000 distinct CDR3 sequences listed, 8.1% were seen once. V is TRBV5-4 and J is TRBJ2-1; TRBD1 or TRBD2 may be the D gene (5 bases each). Sequencing input: blood, either unsorted or a sorted T cell fraction (not recorded which). This receptor was taken from a human donor who was either an allogeneic HSCT recipient or a stem cell or donor lymphocyte infusion donor (not recorded which). It is not recorded whose cells these are; they may come from a transplant donor. The CDR3: CASSLARGNSYNEQFF. Here the CDR3 DNA reads TGTGCCAGCAGCTTGGCCCGGGGCAACTCCTACAATGAGCAGTTCTTC.